This T cell receptor (beta chain) comes out of a study of T cell changes during pregnancy in multiple sclerosis. Libraries were prepared by immunoSEQ multiplex PCR; TCRdb keeps only in-frame clonotypes and omits some of them. The sample shows about 77,000 clones, about 92% of them seen only once. The CDR3 length is 16 residues. This TCR derives from a female donor in good health, enrolled as a control in a pregnancy study. V is TRBV1 and J is TRBJ1-5; TRBD1 reflects the table's D call only, with no check against the DNA. TRBV1 is deemed a pseudogene. The specimen comprised peripheral blood, sampled after pregnancy. This CDR3 is CTSSQEGIRWGQPQHF. CDR3 nucleotide sequence: TGCACCAGCAGCCAAGAGGGAATCAGGTGGGGCCAGCCCCAGCATTTT.